This passage covers 21 T cell receptor beta chains from one sample sequenced in a study of response to subunit inactivated influenza vaccine. Each CDR3 protein gets one entry after TCRdb re-called the RT-PCR reads with MiXCR. The sample lists around 580,000 distinct CDR3 sequences, 10% to 15% occurring once. The sample consisted of PBMCs from blood, taken on the day of vaccination. The receptors were gathered from a man between 45 and 60 years old who received an inactivated influenza vaccine.

Ten or more counts support this clonotype. V is TRBV28 and J is TRBJ2-2; 9 nucleotides agree with TRBD1. This CDR3 region has 15 residues. The J segment lost 4 bases and the V segment lost 6 bases, leaving 6 bases of the junction unmatched. CDR1 MDHEN and CDR2 SYDVKM come from the germline V gene. The CDR3 DNA reads as TGTGCCAGCAGCTCCGGGACAGGGACCACCGGGGAGCTGTTTTTT. Amino acids: CASSSGTGTTGELFF.

The CDR3 region has the DNA TGCGCCAGCAGCTTGGTGAGCAGTAAAGAGACCCAGTACTTC. Its translation: CASSLVSSKETQYF. This sequence joins TRBV5-1 and TRBJ2-5; D is unresolved. This CDR3 contains 14 residues. Germline V CDR1 and CDR2: SGHRS, YFSETQ. V lost 0 bases to trimming and J lost 3 bases, with 9 bases between them. Looking up the rest from reference TRBV5-1 and TRBJ2-5 gives the full variable domain: KAGVTQTPRYLIKTRGQQVTLSCSPISGHRSVSWYQQTPGQGLQFLFEYFSETQRNKGNFPGRFSGRQFSNSRSEMNVSTLELGDSALYLCASSLVSSKETQYFGPGTRLLVL.

In this sample, this clonotype turned up a few times. V usage is TRBV25-1 and J usage is TRBJ2-2, with TRBD1 identical over 12 bases. Trimming at V came to 4 bases and at J to 6 bases, leaving 6 bases not matched to a gene. The CDR3 has 16 residues. Germline-derived CDR1 and CDR2 are MGHDK and SYGVNS. The CDR3 spells CASSAWDRGLSGELFF. The CDR3 DNA is TGTGCCAGCAGTGCCTGGGACAGGGGGCTTTCCGGGGAGCTGTTTTTT. The full variable domain, in which reference TRBV25-1 and TRBJ2-2 provide the parts outside the CDR3, is EADIYQTPRYLVIGTGKKITLECSQTMGHDKMYWYQQDPGMELHLIHYSYGVNSTEKGDLSSESTVSRIRTEHFPLTLESARPSHTSQYLCASSAWDRGLSGELFFGEGSRLTVL.

In its sample, this clonotype was seen a few times. V gene TRBV11-1 combines with J gene TRBJ2-3; 11 bases agree with TRBD2. The CDR3 contains 16 residues. Germline V gene data show CDR1 as SGHAT and CDR2 as FQDESV (reference sequence). V shed 2 bases, J shed 4 bases, and the junction held 5 bases outside the gene matches. The CDR3 spells CASSLKISGRADTQYF. The CDR3 bases are TGTGCCAGCAGCTTAAAGATTAGCGGGAGGGCAGATACGCAGTATTTT.

V gene TRBV2 combines with J gene TRBJ2-7; D might be TRBD2 (6 bases). The germline V gene has CDR1 SNHLY and CDR2 FYNNEI. Trimming stripped 7 bases from V and 0 bases from J, with 13 bases between. The CDR3 has 14 residues. The CDR3 protein is CASNRDSISYEQYF. The CDR3 DNA is TGTGCCAGCAACCGGGACTCCATCTCCTACGAGCAGTACTTC.

This clonotype has a handful of counts. At one end the junction does not follow the germline gene, possibly because of a read error. This chain joins TRBV20-1 and TRBJ2-1; 9 bases agree with TRBD2. The CDR3 has 14 residues. In germline, CDR1 is DFQATT, CDR2 SNEGSKA (reference sequence). The CDR3 nucleotides read TGCAGTGCTAGAGAGGGTAGCGGGAGATATGAGCCGTTCTTC. Protein: CSAREGSGRYEPFF.

The V and J genes are TRBV2 and TRBJ2-7; possibly TRBD2 for D (6 bases). Germline CDR1 is SNHLY and CDR2 is FYNNEI. The V end lost 7 bases, the J end lost 4 bases, and 17 bases lay between the germline ends. The CDR3 contains 14 residues. This chain's CDR3 is CASTAGPKRYEQYF. CDR3 coding DNA: TGTGCCAGCACGGCGGGACCTAAACGTTACGAGCAGTACTTC.

V gene TRBV3-1 combines with J gene TRBJ1-1; D unclear. The CDR3 spans 14 residues. V lost 3 bases and J 1 base, leaving 9 bases between the germline ends. Germline V gene lookup returns CDR1 LGHDT and CDR2 YNNKEL (reference sequence). CDR3 nucleotide sequence: TGTGCCAGCAGCCACTTACAGCAGAACACTGAAGCTTTCTTT. As protein: CASSHLQQNTEAFF.

The V gene is TRBV2, the J gene TRBJ2-2; no clear D. Between the trimmed V and J ends, which lost 0 bases and 8 bases, there was a span of 13 bases. CDR1 and CDR2 from the germline V gene are SNHLY and FYNNEI. The CDR3 loop spans 15 amino acids. CDR3 sequence: CASSEASPPAGELFF. The CDR3 coding sequence is TGTGCCAGCAGTGAAGCGTCCCCCCCCGCAGGGGAGCTGTTTTTT.

This clonotype has a handful of counts. The chain couples TRBV5-1 to TRBJ1-2, with 7 bases that match TRBD1. J was trimmed by 4 bases and V by 0 bases; bases with no gene match: 9. The CDR3 is 16 amino acids. Germline lookup yields CDR1 SGHRS and CDR2 YFSETQ. The CDR3 DNA is TGCGCCAGCAGCTTGGGGTGGGACAGCCGACCCTATGGCTACACCTTC. Residues: CASSLGWDSRPYGYTF.

This clonotype was detected ten times or more. The genes are TRBV12-3 or TRBV12-4 and TRBJ1-5, with D unclear. The CDR3 totals 14 residues. Trimming left V 6 bases short and J 1 base short, with 10 bases between. CDR3 coding DNA: TGTGCCAGCAGAACCGGGAACAGCAATCAGCCCCAGCATTTT. Translation gives CASRTGNSNQPQHF.

This chain uses TRBV7-2 with TRBJ1-5; D perhaps matches TRBD1 (5 bases). V was pared by 1 base and J by 2 bases, with 12 bases between. CDR3 size: 16 residues. Germline V gene sequence: CDR1 SGHTA, CDR2 FQGNSA. CDR3 sequence (DNA): TGTGCCAGCAGCTTAGAGAGGGGTTCCGGCAATCAGCCCCAGCATTTT. This codes for CASSLERGSGNQPQHF.

This clonotype was seen repeatedly, ten times or more. The chain is built from TRBV7-6 and TRBJ2-1; D is possibly TRBD1 (6 bases). The V and J ends lost 1 base and 5 bases respectively, with 15 bases between them. Germline V lookup: CDR1 SGHVS, CDR2 FNYEAQ. CDR3 length: 16 residues. The chain's CDR3 is CASSLGGWQGHNEQFF. Written as DNA, the CDR3 is TGTGCCAGCAGCTTAGGGGGGTGGCAGGGGCACAATGAGCAGTTCTTC.

J is TRBJ1-6 and V is TRBV20-1; 8 positions match TRBD1. Germline-derived CDR1 and CDR2 are DFQATT and SNEGSKA (reference sequence). J gave up 7 bases and V 5 bases, and 7 bases lay outside the gene matches. CDR3 length: 14 amino acids. CDR3 region: CSAYRTGPNSPLHF. As DNA, the CDR3 is TGCAGTGCTTACAGGACAGGGCCCAATTCACCCCTCCACTTT.

This clonotype was observed a handful of times. The chain uses TRBV9 and TRBJ2-3; D call uncertain. Germline values: CDR1 SGDLS, CDR2 YYNGEE. The CDR3 spans 14 residues. The ends were cut back, 1 base at V and 2 bases at J, with 8 bases in the middle. The CDR3 reads CASSVRLITDTQYF. In nucleotides, the CDR3 is TGTGCCAGCAGCGTACGGCTGATCACAGATACGCAGTATTTT.

Of note for this clonotype: A much larger clone differs from this one at a single base, so this may be a read error. The chain couples TRBV12-3 or TRBV12-4 to TRBJ1-3; D call uncertain. The CDR3 loop spans 13 amino acids. CDR3: CACSPALGNTIYF. The CDR3 DNA follows: TGTGCCTGCAGTCCGGCTCTCGGAAACACCATATATTTT.

This clonotype turned up a few times. The chain couples TRBV6-2 or TRBV6-3 to TRBJ2-1; the match to TRBD2 covers 7 bases. Germline V CDR1 and CDR2: MNHEY, SVGEGT. The V gene end was trimmed by 0 bases and the J gene end by 0 bases; junction bases not matched to a gene: 14. This CDR3 has 20 amino acids. The CDR3 spells CASSYSVREVWGGSYNEQFF. In DNA form, the CDR3 reads TGTGCCAGCAGTTACTCCGTGAGAGAGGTTTGGGGGGGCTCCTACAATGAGCAGTTCTTC.

The chain links TRBV28 to TRBJ2-7; TRBD2 might be the D (6 bases). The CDR3 sequence is 15 residues long. V lost 1 base to trimming and J lost 1 base, with 11 bases between them. CDR1 and CDR2 (germline): MDHEN, SYDVKM. The CDR3 loop is CASSLSGSGSYEQYF. For the CDR3, the DNA is TGTGCCAGCAGTTTATCGGGTAGCGGTTCCTACGAGCAGTACTTC.

This clonotype came up a few times. The chain uses TRBV7-8 and TRBJ2-7; 12 nucleotides align to TRBD2. The CDR3 totals 16 residues. Germline trimming cut 4 bases from V and 1 base from J; bases unmatched to any gene: 5. Germline CDR1 reads SGHVS; CDR2 reads FQNEAQ. CDR3 amino acids: CASSSELAGGSYEQYF. The CDR3, as DNA: TGTGCCAGCAGCTCCGAACTAGCGGGGGGATCCTACGAGCAGTACTTC.

This clonotype was observed a few times. The chain employs TRBV12-3 or TRBV12-4 and TRBJ2-2; perhaps TRBD2 as D (6 bases). V was cut by 7 bases and J by 6 bases, with 9 bases left in between. The CDR3 is 12 residues long. The CDR3 DNA sequence: TGTGCCAGCACCGGAGGGGCCGGGGAGCTGTTTTTT. Its translation: CASTGGAGELFF.

J is TRBJ2-5 and V is TRBV20-1; D not resolved. CDR3 size: 15 residues. The V end lost 0 bases, the J end lost 5 bases, and 16 bases lay between the germline ends. The germline gives CDR1 DFQATT, CDR2 SNEGSKA (reference sequence). The CDR3 sequence is CSARDRIHHGETQYF. In nucleotides, the CDR3 is TGCAGTGCTAGAGATCGGATCCACCACGGGGAGACCCAGTACTTC.